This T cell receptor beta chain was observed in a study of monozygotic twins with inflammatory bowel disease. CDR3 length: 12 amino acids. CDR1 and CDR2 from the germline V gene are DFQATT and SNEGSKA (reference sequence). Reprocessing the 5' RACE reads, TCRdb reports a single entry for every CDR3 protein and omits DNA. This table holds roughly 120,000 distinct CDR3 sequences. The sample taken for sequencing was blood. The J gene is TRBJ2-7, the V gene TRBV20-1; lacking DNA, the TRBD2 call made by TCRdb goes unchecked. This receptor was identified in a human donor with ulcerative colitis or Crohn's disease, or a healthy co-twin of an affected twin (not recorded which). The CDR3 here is CSGGRESYEQYF.